What follows are 16 T cell receptor beta chains derived from one specimen sequenced in a study of spatial heterogeneity in lung cancer (dated by TCRdb to between 2017 and 2020). Receptors were amplified or captured by 5' RACE. For sequencing, a NextSeq 500 was employed. The public reads were reprocessed in TCRdb via fastp at Q25 and MiXCR, keeping in-frame beta chains. Each entry is one CDR3 protein sequence, shown with its most common DNA and genes. Here the sample has about 4,800 distinct CDR3 sequences; under 30% occur a single time. About 40% of the sample is taken by the ten largest. Taken with the paper, the label for time point translates to: sample taken at primary tumor resection. Without any cell sorting, TCR sequencing was performed on whole RNA extracted either from tumor and nontumor lung tissue or from cryopreserved PBMC samples. The specimen comprised PBMCs, sampled at surgery. The receptors derive from a male donor with early-stage non-small cell lung cancer.

This chain joins TRBV2 and TRBJ2-5; 7 bases are a match to TRBD1. V trimming: 6 bases; J trimming: 1 base; junction bases outside the gene matches: 8. CDR3 length: 15 residues. Germline V CDR1 and CDR2: SNHLY, FYNNEI. The DNA of the CDR3 is TGTGCCAGCAGCGAGGGGGCCCATAGCCAAGAGACCCAGTACTTC. This gives the protein CASSEGAHSQETQYF. Supplemented by reference TRBV2 and TRBJ2-5, the full variable domain reads EPEVTQTPSHQVTQMGQEVILRCVPISNHLYFYWYRQILGQKVEFLVSFYNNEISEKSEIFDDQFSVERPDGSNFTLKIRSTKLEDSAMYFCASSEGAHSQETQYFGPGTRLLVL.

This clonotype was detected many times. The J gene is TRBJ2-7, the V gene TRBV7-2; D is perhaps TRBD1 (6 bases). The germline V gene encodes CDR1 SGHTA and CDR2 FQGNSA. The V end was cut by 5 bases, the J end by 4 bases, with 15 bases between. The length of the CDR3 is 14 residues. The CDR3 sequence: CASSPNRDGYEQYF. CDR3 nucleotides: TGTGCCAGCAGCCCAAACAGGGACGGTTACGAGCAGTACTTC.

This clonotype is medium-sized in the sample. This chain connects TRBV7-2 to TRBJ2-1; D may correspond to TRBD1 or TRBD2 (5 bases each). The length of the CDR3 is 15 residues. CDR1 is SGHTA, CDR2 FQGNSA, per germline. The germline V and J ends were trimmed by 1 base and 6 bases, with 13 bases remaining between them. The CDR3 nucleotides read TGTGCCAGCAGCTTAGACCTTGGGGGTTTCAATGAGCAGTTCTTC. It translates to CASSLDLGGFNEQFF.

By share, this clonotype counts as medium-sized. The chain is built from TRBV7-2 and TRBJ1-2, with D tentatively TRBD1 (6 bases). Trimming cost V 5 bases and J 0 bases, with 16 bases left between them. The V gene's germline CDR1 is SGHTA and CDR2 FQGNSA. The CDR3 totals 16 residues. The CDR3 here is CASSTLQGSTNYGYTF. The CDR3 DNA follows: TGTGCCAGCAGCACCCTACAGGGTTCTACTAACTATGGCTACACCTTC.

The chain links TRBV3-1 to TRBJ2-1; D possibly corresponds to TRBD1 (6 bases). The CDR3 runs to 12 residues. From germline, CDR1 is LGHDT and CDR2 YNNKEL (reference sequence). V lost 4 bases and J lost 6, with 7 bases in between. The CDR3 DNA reads as TGTGCCAGCAGCCGACAGGCCAATGAGCAGTTCTTC. Protein: CASSRQANEQFF.

This clonotype counts as medium-sized (0.01 to 0.1%). V is TRBV11-2 and J is TRBJ2-6, with D perhaps being TRBD1 or TRBD2 (6 bases each). This CDR3 comprises 20 residues. From germline, CDR1 is SGHAT and CDR2 FQNNGV. The V gene lost 4 bases and the J gene lost 0 bases, with 22 bases spanning the gap. The CDR3 sequence: CASSSLRGASGSSGANVLTF. DNA of the CDR3: TGTGCCAGCAGCTCCCTTAGGGGGGCATCCGGGAGCTCTGGGGCCAACGTCCTGACTTTC.

This clonotype appeared a single time. The chain recombines TRBV10-2 with TRBJ2-1; 12 bases are shared with TRBD2. Germline values: CDR1 WSHSY, CDR2 SAAADI. After removal of 6 bases from V and 4 bases from J, the junction contained 1 base not matched to a gene. CDR3 length: 14 amino acids. Here the CDR3 DNA reads TGCGCCAGCAGCACTAGCGGGGGGTACAATGAGCAGTTCTTC. Its protein product is CASSTSGGYNEQFF.

This clonotype was seen only a few times. V usage is TRBV11-2 and J usage is TRBJ2-1; 7 bases are shared with TRBD2. The V segment lost 6 bases and the J segment 7 bases; nucleotides outside the gene matches: 6. CDR3 length equals 13 residues. Germline V gene data show CDR1 as SGHAT and CDR2 as FQNNGV. The CDR3 DNA sequence: TGTGCCAGCAGACGCGGGAGCTTTAATGAGCAGTTCTTC. Its translation: CASRRGSFNEQFF.

The chain links TRBV28 to TRBJ2-5; D possibly corresponds to TRBD1 (6 bases). The germline CDR1 and CDR2 sequences are MDHEN and SYDVKM. Deletions cut 6 bases from V and 5 bases from J, with 19 bases between. The length of the CDR3 is 15 residues. The chain's CDR3 is CASRGAGQREETQYF. The CDR3 region has the DNA TGTGCCAGCAGGGGGGCAGGCCAAAGGGAGGAGACCCAGTACTTC.

This clonotype is categorized as medium-sized. V is TRBV27 and J is TRBJ2-3; 9 bases agree with TRBD2. The CDR3 covers 14 residues. The junction had 4 bases not matched to a gene; V was cut back by 5 bases and J by 4 bases. Germline V CDR1 and CDR2: MNHEY, SMNVEV (reference sequence). The CDR3 sequence is CASSMSGRSDTQYF. The CDR3 region has the DNA TGTGCCAGCAGTATGAGCGGGAGGTCAGATACGCAGTATTTT.

The chain uses TRBV28 and TRBJ2-4; D is uncertain. V lost 6 bases and J 0 bases, leaving 12 bases between the germline ends. Germline-derived CDR1 and CDR2 are MDHEN and SYDVKM. The CDR3 is made up of 15 amino acids. CDR3 amino acids: CASRPSLRAKNIQYF. The CDR3 nucleotides read TGTGCCAGCAGACCTTCTTTGAGAGCCAAAAACATTCAGTACTTC.

This clonotype was seen more than once but under ten times. The chain has TRBV19 and TRBJ2-1; 8 bases are shared with TRBD2. Losses at the gene ends were 5 bases for V and 1 base for J; bases not matched to a gene: 4. The CDR3 has 15 residues. Germline CDR1 LNHDA, CDR2 SQIVND (reference sequence). The CDR3 sequence is CASSSSGSSYNEQFF. The CDR3 nucleotides are TGTGCCAGTAGTTCGAGCGGGAGTTCCTACAATGAGCAGTTCTTC. Combining the CDR3 with reference TRBV19 and TRBJ2-1 gives the whole variable domain DGGITQSPKYLFRKEGQNVTLSCEQNLNHDAMYWYRQDPGQGLRLIYYSQIVNDFQKGDIAEGYSVSREKKESFPLTVTSAQKNPTAFYLCASSSSGSSYNEQFFGPGTRLTVL.

This clonotype was seen repeatedly, ten times or more. The gene calls are TRBV19 and TRBJ1-5, with D maybe TRBD1 (5 bases). Germline-derived CDR1 and CDR2 are LNHDA and SQIVND (reference sequence). Trimming took 5 bases from V and 8 from J, leaving 19 bases between them. The CDR3 extends over 15 amino acids. CDR3 in amino acids: CASSPGAWKGEPQHF. Written as DNA, the CDR3 is TGTGCCAGTAGTCCCGGGGCCTGGAAAGGGGAGCCCCAGCATTTT.

This clonotype was recorded at least ten times. V gene TRBV2 combines with J gene TRBJ2-1, with D tentatively TRBD1 (7 bases). The CDR3 spans 18 residues. Germline CDR1 is SNHLY and CDR2 is FYNNEI. V shed 7 bases and J shed 0 bases, with 22 bases lying between them. CDR3 region: CASTQGGSRASSYNEQFF. CDR3 bases: TGTGCCAGCACCCAGGGGGGCTCGCGGGCGAGCTCCTACAATGAGCAGTTCTTC.

This clonotype was counted only a few times. V and J are TRBV28 and TRBJ1-2, with a weak D call TRBD1 (5 bases). CDR1 is MDHEN, CDR2 SYDVKM, per germline. V was cut by 6 bases and J by 0 bases, with 14 bases left in between. This CDR3 region has 15 residues. DNA of the CDR3: TGTGCCAGCAGATCCATGGGACGGACTAACTATGGCTACACCTTC. Translation gives CASRSMGRTNYGYTF.

This clonotype was picked up many times. The rearrangement uses TRBV3-1 and TRBJ2-5; 9 positions agree with TRBD2. The germline CDR1 and CDR2 sequences are LGHDT and YNNKEL (reference sequence). The CDR3 extends over 15 amino acids. J lost 5 bases, V lost 3 bases, and 7 bases had no gene match. This CDR3 reads CASSHDTLAGETQYF. CDR3 DNA sequence: TGTGCCAGCAGCCACGACACGCTAGCGGGGGAGACCCAGTACTTC.